The 19 T cell receptor beta chains listed next were all sequenced from one sample in a study of blood T cell repertoires in COVID-19. Here immunoSEQ multiplex PCR was the method, and the copy in TCRdb shows in-frame clones only, minus some. The sample includes fewer than 300,000 clones, roughly nine tenths of them seen just once. Material: peripheral blood. These receptors were taken from a man aged 40-55 years who had recovered from COVID-19.

This chain links TRBV15 with TRBJ2-1, with TRBD1 identical over 11 bases. The CDR3 extends over 14 amino acids. V was pared by 7 bases and J by 8 bases, with 7 bases of the junction left unmatched. Germline values: CDR1 LNHNV, CDR2 YYDKDF (reference sequence). The CDR3 here is CATKDRGLIDEQFF. The CDR3 region has the DNA TGTGCCACCAAGGACAGGGGGCTGATCGATGAGCAGTTCTTC.

The chain recombines TRBV5-1 with TRBJ2-3; 8 bases map to TRBD2. The CDR3 spans 15 residues. Unmatched junction bases numbered 4, after V lost 3 bases and J lost 1 base. From germline, CDR1 is SGHRS and CDR2 YFSETQ. Written as DNA, the CDR3 is TGCGCCAGCAGCTGGGCGGGAGGTCGCACAGATACGCAGTATTTT. Encoded protein: CASSWAGGRTDTQYF.

The chain links TRBV6-5 to TRBJ1-2; the match to TRBD1 covers 8 bases. The V gene's germline CDR1 is MNHEY and CDR2 SVGAGI. V shed 6 bases, J shed 3 bases, and the junction held 9 bases outside the gene matches. The CDR3 covers 15 residues. Here the CDR3 reads CASSETRGRDYGYTF. The CDR3 coding sequence is TGTGCCAGCAGCGAGACCAGGGGGCGGGACTATGGCTACACCTTC.

The rearrangement uses TRBV29-1 and TRBJ2-1, with a possible D match to TRBD2 (7 bases). Germline V lookup: CDR1 SQVTM, CDR2 ANQGSEA. The ends were cut back, 3 bases at V and 6 bases at J, with 21 bases in the middle. There are 16 residues in the CDR3. CDR3 coding DNA: TGCAGCGTTGAGGGGGGAGGGGGACGGCGGTCCAATGAGCAGTTCTTC. Protein product: CSVEGGGGRRSNEQFF.

This chain connects TRBV7-9 to TRBJ2-2, with D perhaps TRBD2 (5 bases). V lost 5 bases, J lost 6 bases, and 16 bases lay in between. From germline, CDR1 is SEHNR and CDR2 FQNEAQ (reference sequence). The CDR3 has 15 amino acids. The DNA of the CDR3 is TGTGCCAGCAGCCGAGAGATGGCTAGCCCCGGGGAGCTGTTTTTT. Its translation: CASSREMASPGELFF.

V gene TRBV7-9 combines with J gene TRBJ2-1; D is possibly TRBD2 (6 bases). Germline assignment: CDR1 SEHNR and CDR2 FQNEAQ (reference sequence). The CDR3 contains 15 residues. V lost 1 base, J lost 2 bases, and 9 bases lay in between. DNA of the CDR3: TGTGCCAGCAGCTTAGGCGGGACGGCCTACAATGAGCAGTTCTTC. Its protein product is CASSLGGTAYNEQFF.

The V gene is TRBV6-1, the J gene TRBJ2-7; D possibly corresponds to TRBD1 (6 bases). The CDR3 runs to 14 residues. Germline V lookup: CDR1 MNHNS, CDR2 SASEGT. V lost 3 bases, J lost 5 bases, and 14 bases lay in between. CDR3: CASSDDRYFDEQYF. The CDR3 DNA is TGTGCCAGCAGTGATGACAGGTATTTCGACGAGCAGTACTTC.

The genes are TRBV7-9 and TRBJ1-1; D unclear. Trimming shortened V by 8 bases and J by 4 bases, and 20 bases separated the two germline ends. CDR3 length: 15 amino acids. Germline V gene sequence: CDR1 SEHNR, CDR2 FQNEAQ (reference sequence). The chain's CDR3 is CASGWGGPGSTEAFF. CDR3 nucleotide sequence: TGTGCCAGCGGGTGGGGAGGGCCCGGTAGCACTGAAGCTTTCTTT.

This sequence joins TRBV7-8 and TRBJ2-3; tentative D call: TRBD1 (5 bases). This CDR3 spans 15 amino acids. Trimming removed 5 bases at V and 2 bases at J, with 14 bases between. Germline V gives CDR1 SGHVS, CDR2 FQNEAQ. In DNA, the CDR3 is TGTGCCAGCAGCCCAGGCCTAGGGGTCACAGATACGCAGTATTTT. It encodes CASSPGLGVTDTQYF. Variable domain in full (rest from reference TRBV7-8 and TRBJ2-3): GAGVSQSPRYKVAKRGQDVALRCDPISGHVSLFWYQQALGQGPEFLTYFQNEAQLDKSGLPSDRFFAERPEGSVSTLKIQRTQQEDSAVYLCASSPGLGVTDTQYFGPGTRLTVL.

The chain is built from TRBV7-2 and TRBJ2-3; TRBD2 agrees at 12 bases. The CDR3 spans 17 residues. Germline V gene data show CDR1 as SGHTA and CDR2 as FQGNSA. V gave up 0 bases and J gave up 4 bases; unmatched junction bases: 5. The DNA of the CDR3 is TGTGCCAGCAGCTTAGCGGGTCTAGCGGGAGGGCCAGATACGCAGTATTTT. Its protein is CASSLAGLAGGPDTQYF.

V and J are TRBV7-2 and TRBJ2-7, with 10 bases identical to TRBD2. The CDR3 loop spans 15 amino acids. The germline gives CDR1 SGHTA, CDR2 FQGNSA. Trimming removed 1 base from V and 6 bases from J; junction bases left unmatched: 6. Here the CDR3 reads CASSLELAGRLEQYF. CDR3 in DNA: TGTGCCAGCAGCTTAGAACTAGCGGGGCGTCTCGAGCAGTACTTC. Filled out from reference TRBV7-2 and TRBJ2-7, the complete variable domain reads GAGVSQSPSNKVTEKGKDVELRCDPISGHTALYWYRQSLGQGLEFLIYFQGNSAPDKSGLPSDRFSAERTGGSVSTLTIQRTQQEDSAVYLCASSLELAGRLEQYFGPGTRLTVT.

The V and J genes are TRBV2 and TRBJ2-7; 11 nucleotides line up with TRBD1. Germline V CDR1 and CDR2: SNHLY, FYNNEI. The CDR3 loop spans 16 amino acids. V shed 7 bases, J shed 2 bases, and the junction held 10 bases outside the gene matches. CDR3 sequence: CASIFGVGQGAYEQYF. The CDR3 nucleotides read TGTGCCAGCATATTTGGTGTGGGACAGGGGGCCTACGAGCAGTACTTC.

The chain has TRBV9 and TRBJ2-7; 7 nucleotides line up with TRBD1. This CDR3 comprises 14 residues. V trimming: 2 bases; J trimming: 4 bases; junction bases outside the gene matches: 6. Germline V lookup: CDR1 SGDLS, CDR2 YYNGEE. CDR3 loop: CASSVGTGAYEQYF. The CDR3 region has the DNA TGTGCCAGCAGCGTCGGTACAGGGGCATACGAGCAGTACTTC.

V gene TRBV14 combines with J gene TRBJ1-1, with 7 nucleotides matching TRBD1. The trim removed 4 bases at V and 5 bases at J, leaving 10 bases unmatched. The CDR3 is made up of 15 amino acids. Germline V gene sequence: CDR1 SGHDN, CDR2 FVKESK. This CDR3 reads CASSLRTGRRTEAFF. CDR3 bases: TGTGCCAGCAGCCTCCGGACAGGCCGGCGGACTGAAGCTTTCTTT.

This rearrangement joins TRBV6-5 to TRBJ2-3; 8 bases fit TRBD2. The CDR3 is 15 residues long. The V gene's germline CDR1 is MNHEY and CDR2 SVGAGI. The V and J ends lost 4 bases and 3 bases, in that order; junction bases with no gene match: 6. The CDR3 loop reads CASSSVAGTTDTQYF. The DNA for the CDR3 is TGTGCCAGCAGTTCCGTAGCGGGGACAACAGATACGCAGTATTTT.

CDR3 in DNA: TGCGCCAGCAGTCACGACAGCAGATTGGGGGAAAAACTGTTTTTT. It yields the protein CASSHDSRLGEKLFF. This chain connects TRBV23-1 to TRBJ1-4; tentatively, D is TRBD1 (5 bases). TRBV23-1 falls under the ORF class, with uncertain function. The V and J ends lost 3 bases and 8 bases respectively, with 16 bases between them. The CDR3 consists of 15 residues.

The chain combines TRBV7-2 with TRBJ1-1; D not resolved. V was cut by 2 bases and J by 5 bases, with 9 bases left in between. There are 13 residues in the CDR3. The germline gives CDR1 SGHTA, CDR2 FQGNSA. CDR3: CASSLIRETEAFF. The CDR3 DNA reads TGTGCCAGCAGCTTAATCCGGGAGACTGAAGCTTTCTTT.

The chain employs TRBV29-1 and TRBJ2-7, with TRBD1 matching 9 bases. The germline V gene encodes CDR1 SQVTM and CDR2 ANQGSEA. V lost 6 bases and J lost 5; bases outside the gene matches: 5. The CDR3 runs to 12 residues. The CDR3 sequence: CSVQGQGHEQYF. In DNA form, the CDR3 reads TGCAGCGTCCAAGGACAGGGGCACGAGCAGTACTTC.

The chain couples TRBV19 to TRBJ2-7; 9 bases are shared with TRBD1. Germline V gene lookup returns CDR1 LNHDA and CDR2 SQIVND (reference sequence). This CDR3 is 15 amino acids long. Trimming cost V 5 bases and J 2 bases; bases outside gene matches: 7. For the CDR3, the DNA is TGTGCCAGTAGTCCCTTGGGACAGGGAACCTACGAGCAGTACTTC. Protein: CASSPLGQGTYEQYF. The full variable domain, in which reference TRBV19 and TRBJ2-7 provide the parts outside the CDR3, is DGGITQSPKYLFRKEGQNVTLSCEQNLNHDAMYWYRQDPGQGLRLIYYSQIVNDFQKGDIAEGYSVSREKKESFPLTVTSAQKNPTAFYLCASSPLGQGTYEQYFGPGTRLTVT.